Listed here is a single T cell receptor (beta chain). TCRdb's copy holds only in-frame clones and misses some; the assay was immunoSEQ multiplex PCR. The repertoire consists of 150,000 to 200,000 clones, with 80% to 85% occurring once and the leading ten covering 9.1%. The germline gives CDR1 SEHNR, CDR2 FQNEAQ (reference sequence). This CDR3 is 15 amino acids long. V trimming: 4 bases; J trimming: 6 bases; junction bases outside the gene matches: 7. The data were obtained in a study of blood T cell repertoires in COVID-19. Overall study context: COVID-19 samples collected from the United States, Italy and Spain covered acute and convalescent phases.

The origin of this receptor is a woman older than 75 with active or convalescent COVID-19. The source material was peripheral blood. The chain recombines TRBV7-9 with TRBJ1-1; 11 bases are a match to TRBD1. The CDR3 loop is CASSSSGTGGAEAFF. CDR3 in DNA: TGTGCCAGCAGCTCATCCGGGACAGGGGGTGCTGAAGCTTTCTTT. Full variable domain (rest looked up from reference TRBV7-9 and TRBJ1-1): DTGVSQNPRHKITKRGQNVTFRCDPISEHNRLYWYRQTLGQGPEFLTYFQNEAQLEKSRLLSDRFSAERPKGSFSTLEIQRTEQGDSAMYLCASSSSGTGGAEAFFGQGTRLTVV.